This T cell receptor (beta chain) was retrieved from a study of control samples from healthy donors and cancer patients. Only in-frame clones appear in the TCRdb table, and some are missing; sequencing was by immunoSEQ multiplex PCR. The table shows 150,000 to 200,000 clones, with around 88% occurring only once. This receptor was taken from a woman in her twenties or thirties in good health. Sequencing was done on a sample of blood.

The CDR3 coding sequence is TGTGCCAGCGGAGGGGGGACAGGGAATTCACCCCTCCACTTT. Translated, it gives CASGGGTGNSPLHF. The V call is TRBV27, the J call TRBJ1-6; 9 nucleotides align to TRBD1. The CDR3 contains 14 residues. Trimming removed 8 bases from V and 7 bases from J; junction bases left unmatched: 6. Germline V gene data show CDR1 as MNHEY and CDR2 as SMNVEV (reference sequence).